These T cell receptor beta chains were read from a single sample in a study of cytomegalovirus exposure and HLA in healthy donors. Profiling relied on immunoSEQ multiplex PCR, and the TCRdb table lists in-frame clones only, not all of them. The table lists roughly 93,000 clones, approximately 72% of them singletons. Specimen: PBMCs. All receptors come from a man between 18 and 35 years old in good health and CMV-seropositive. CDR3s leave out the opening cysteine and the closing phenylalanine or tryptophan. The order of the fields is CDR3 length, V gene, J gene, CDR3 protein.

len: 15; v_gene: TRBV6-1; j_gene: TRBJ2-1; CDR3aa: ASSGSTSLIPYNEQF
len: 13; v_gene: TRBV11-3; j_gene: TRBJ1-1; CDR3aa: ASSSDRGLSTEAF
len: 10; v_gene: TRBV5-4; j_gene: TRBJ2-2; CDR3aa: ASSPLSGELF
len: 15; v_gene: TRBV28; j_gene: TRBJ2-7; CDR3aa: ASSLLGRGSAAREQY
len: 13; v_gene: TRBV4-1; j_gene: TRBJ2-3; CDR3aa: ASSGLSSSTDTQY
len: 14; v_gene: TRBV6-5; j_gene: TRBJ2-1; CDR3aa: ASSYYGGGALNEQF
len: 15; v_gene: TRBV19; j_gene: TRBJ2-3; CDR3aa: ASSIILTTVGTDTQY
len: 14; v_gene: TRBV5-4; j_gene: TRBJ1-6; CDR3aa: ASSPPSGDRRSPLH
len: 14; v_gene: TRBV10-2; j_gene: TRBJ2-2; CDR3aa: ASRSDVPANTGELF
len: 11; v_gene: TRBV5-1; j_gene: TRBJ1-2; CDR3aa: ASSETGGYGYT
len: 10; v_gene: TRBV5-1; j_gene: TRBJ2-7; CDR3aa: ASSRDFYEQY
len: 14; v_gene: TRBV11-2; j_gene: TRBJ1-1; CDR3aa: ASSLVIGEGDTEAF
len: 12; v_gene: TRBV6-5; j_gene: TRBJ2-2; CDR3aa: ASSGGENTGELF
len: 11; v_gene: TRBV6-5; j_gene: TRBJ1-5; CDR3aa: ASSYGQNQPQH
len: 12; v_gene: TRBV27; j_gene: TRBJ1-6; CDR3aa: ASRVGVRDSPLH
len: 15; v_gene: TRBV13; j_gene: TRBJ2-1; CDR3aa: ASSLSLAGGINNEQF
len: 13; v_gene: TRBV28; j_gene: TRBJ2-1; CDR3aa: ASSRQGSRYNEQF
len: 11; v_gene: TRBV28; j_gene: TRBJ2-7; CDR3aa: ASSLTGIYEQY
len: 13; v_gene: TRBV5-1; j_gene: TRBJ2-2; CDR3aa: ASSSHRGRTGELF
len: 13; v_gene: TRBV15; j_gene: TRBJ2-2; CDR3aa: ATSLDRTNTGELF
len: 13; v_gene: TRBV7-2; j_gene: TRBJ1-4; CDR3aa: ASTTSTTDNEKLF
len: 15; v_gene: TRBV15; j_gene: TRBJ2-1; CDR3aa: ATSPRTTRSSYNEQF
len: 11; v_gene: TRBV29-1; j_gene: -; CDR3aa: SVAASGDYEQY
len: 12; v_gene: TRBV7-8; j_gene: TRBJ2-7; CDR3aa: ASSLRSLYAEQY
len: 15; v_gene: TRBV10-3; j_gene: TRBJ2-1; CDR3aa: ATRASGGTSSYNEQF
len: 12; v_gene: TRBV13; j_gene: TRBJ1-2; CDR3aa: ASSFTGVSYGYT